The 22 T cell receptor beta chains below come from one sample, sequenced in a study of blood T cell repertoires in COVID-19. TCRdb's copy holds only in-frame clones and misses some; the assay was immunoSEQ multiplex PCR. The sample includes roughly 200,000 clones, approximately 79% of them seen just once. Input material: PBMCs or T cells enriched from blood (not recorded which). The receptors were gathered from a woman aged 55-75 years with acute COVID-19.

Notes on this clone: Other DNA sequences of this sample code for an identical CDR3. The chain joins TRBV5-1 to TRBJ2-5; 7 nucleotides match TRBD1. Germline trimming cut 2 bases from V and 4 bases from J; bases unmatched to any gene: 8. Per germline, CDR1 SGHRS and CDR2 YFSETQ. This CDR3 spans 15 amino acids. The CDR3 DNA reads as TGCGCCAGCAGCTTCGGTGGGTCAGGGGGAGAGACCCAGTACTTC. Its protein is CASSFGGSGGETQYF.

V gene TRBV2 combines with J gene TRBJ2-3; 7 nucleotides match TRBD1. From germline, CDR1 is SNHLY and CDR2 FYNNEI. Unmatched junction bases numbered 10, after V lost 7 bases and J lost 3 bases. The CDR3 sequence is 15 residues long. CDR3 DNA: TGTGCCAGCAAGACAGGGACCTATGGTACAGATACGCAGTATTTT. Translating it yields CASKTGTYGTDTQYF. Supplemented by reference TRBV2 and TRBJ2-3, the full variable domain reads EPEVTQTPSHQVTQMGQEVILRCVPISNHLYFYWYRQILGQKVEFLVSFYNNEISEKSEIFDDQFSVERPDGSNFTLKIRSTKLEDSAMYFCASKTGTYGTDTQYFGPGTRLTVL.

This CDR3 reads CASSWGGLAGGLSSYNEQFF. The CDR3 bases are TGTGCCAGCAGCTGGGGCGGACTAGCGGGAGGCCTGAGCTCCTACAATGAGCAGTTCTTC. The chain is built from TRBV5-4 and TRBJ2-1; TRBD2 matches at 14 bases. This CDR3 has 20 amino acids. V dropped 3 bases and J dropped 0; count of bases not matched to a gene: 11. From germline, CDR1 is SGHNT and CDR2 YYREEE (reference sequence).

The rearrangement joins TRBV27 to TRBJ1-4; 9 nucleotides line up with TRBD1. The germline V gene has CDR1 MNHEY and CDR2 SMNVEV (reference sequence). This CDR3 has 13 residues. Trimming removed 6 bases from V and 5 bases from J; junction bases left unmatched: 1. Here the CDR3 DNA reads TGTGCCAGCAGGGGACAGGGAAATGAAAAACTGTTTTTT. Its translation is CASRGQGNEKLFF.

This chain links TRBV7-6 with TRBJ2-7; 8 positions match TRBD1. This CDR3 spans 16 amino acids. V dropped 0 bases and J dropped 6; count of bases not matched to a gene: 10. Germline assignment: CDR1 SGHVS and CDR2 FNYEAQ. This chain's CDR3 is CASSLAGGQAPGEQYF. The CDR3 nucleotides are TGTGCCAGCAGCTTAGCGGGGGGACAGGCCCCGGGCGAGCAGTACTTC. Full variable domain (outside the CDR3, taken from reference TRBV7-6 and TRBJ2-7): GAGVSQSPRYKVTKRGQDVALRCDPISGHVSLYWYRQALGQGPEFLTYFNYEAQQDKSGLPNDRFSAERPEGSISTLTIQRTEQRDSAMYRCASSLAGGQAPGEQYFGPGTRLTVT.

The genes are TRBV19 and TRBJ1-1; a possible D gene is TRBD1 (5 bases). Germline V gene lookup returns CDR1 LNHDA and CDR2 SQIVND (reference sequence). Trimming took 7 bases from V and 7 from J, leaving 16 bases between them. This CDR3 is built from 13 residues. CDR3 in DNA: TGTGCCAGTAATTTAGGTACAGGCATTGAAGCTTTCTTT. Translating it yields CASNLGTGIEAFF. The full variable domain, in which reference TRBV19 and TRBJ1-1 provide the parts outside the CDR3, is DGGITQSPKYLFRKEGQNVTLSCEQNLNHDAMYWYRQDPGQGLRLIYYSQIVNDFQKGDIAEGYSVSREKKESFPLTVTSAQKNPTAFYLCASNLGTGIEAFFGQGTRLTVV.

The chain combines TRBV6-5 with TRBJ1-2; D is ambiguous. The CDR3 runs to 13 residues. Germline V lookup: CDR1 MNHEY, CDR2 SVGAGI. V lost 5 bases and J lost 0, with 7 bases in between. CDR3 bases: TGTGCCAGCAGTCCACAGTCTAACTATGGCTACACCTTC. Protein: CASSPQSNYGYTF.

The chain combines TRBV5-1 with TRBJ1-4, with D perhaps matching TRBD1 (6 bases). The germline V gene has CDR1 SGHRS and CDR2 YFSETQ. V was trimmed by 0 bases and J by 4 bases, leaving 7 bases between them. This CDR3 contains 14 residues. CDR3 DNA sequence: TGCGCCAGCAGCTTGGGCAGGGGTAATGAAAAACTGTTTTTT. This translates into CASSLGRGNEKLFF.

CDR3 amino acids: CASSWGTGENQPQHF. The CDR3, as DNA: TGTGCCAGCAGCTGGGGGACAGGGGAGAATCAGCCCCAGCATTTT. The V call is TRBV5-6, the J call TRBJ1-5; 10 bases match TRBD1. The CDR3 covers 15 residues. Germline trimming cut 3 bases from V and 4 bases from J; bases unmatched to any gene: 4. Germline V lookup: CDR1 SGHDT, CDR2 YYEEEE.

The chain employs TRBV19 and TRBJ1-5, with 7 nucleotides matching TRBD1. Trimming removed 7 bases from V and 0 bases from J; junction bases left unmatched: 18. CDR1 is LNHDA and CDR2 is SQIVND in the germline V gene (reference sequence). This CDR3 is built from 19 residues. The chain's CDR3 is CASTMGMWGTAYSNQPQHF. The DNA for the CDR3 is TGTGCCAGTACCATGGGGATGTGGGGGACAGCATATAGCAATCAGCCCCAGCATTTT.

The CDR3 DNA is TGTGCCAGCAGTTTATTCCCTCTTGTTACCCTGACAGGAGCTAGCACAGATACGCAGTATTTT. It yields the protein CASSLFPLVTLTGASTDTQYF. The V gene is TRBV28, the J gene TRBJ2-3; a possible D gene is TRBD1 (6 bases). Germline V gene sequence: CDR1 MDHEN, CDR2 SYDVKM. This CDR3 is built from 21 residues. The V end was cut by 1 base, the J end by 0 bases, with 26 bases between.

V gene TRBV3-1 (or the pseudogene TRBV3-2) combines with J gene TRBJ1-2; D not certain. Trimming shortened V by 8 bases and J by 4 bases, and 14 bases separated the two germline ends. The CDR3 is 13 residues long. Germline CDR1 LGHDT, CDR2 YNNKEL (reference sequence). The DNA for the CDR3 is TGTGCCAGCTCGGGAGGCAGCCTCTATGGCTACACCTTC. This translates into CASSGGSLYGYTF.

The chain uses TRBV19 and TRBJ2-2; D gene unclear. Germline CDR1 LNHDA, CDR2 SQIVND (reference sequence). V lost 3 bases, J lost 1 base, and 6 bases lay in between. CDR3 length: 14 residues. The CDR3 DNA is TGTGCCAGTAGTATCCGACAGAACACCGGGGAGCTGTTTTTT. Its translation is CASSIRQNTGELFF.

This clone was found a few times. V gene TRBV19 combines with J gene TRBJ2-6; maybe TRBD2 (6 bases). In germline, CDR1 is LNHDA, CDR2 SQIVND (reference sequence). V was clipped by 7 bases and J by 4 bases, with 17 bases between them. The CDR3 contains 16 residues. The CDR3 bases are TGTGCCAGTATACCCTGGAGCGGGCCGGGGGCCAACGTCCTGACTTTC. This sequence encodes CASIPWSGPGANVLTF.

The genes are TRBV28 and TRBJ1-4, with D possibly matching TRBD1 (6 bases). Looked up from germline, CDR1 is MDHEN and CDR2 is SYDVKM. The CDR3 consists of 15 residues. Between the trimmed V and J ends, which lost 3 bases and 4 bases, there was a span of 12 bases. CDR3 nucleotide sequence: TGTGCCAGCAGTTTGGAGGACAGATTTAATGAAAAACTGTTTTTT. This sequence encodes CASSLEDRFNEKLFF.

CDR3 residues: CASSLGRVPGEQYV. CDR3 nucleotides: TGTGCCAGCAGCTTAGGACGGGTCCCGGGTGAGCAGTACGTC. The chain links TRBV7-9 to TRBJ2-7; no clear D gene. CDR3 length equals 14 residues. Germline V gives CDR1 SEHNR, CDR2 FQNEAQ (reference sequence). V dropped 1 base and J dropped 7 bases, with 14 bases sitting between them.

A few counts support this clone. The chain uses TRBV18 and TRBJ2-2; 8 bases fit TRBD1. The J segment lost 4 bases and the V segment lost 6 bases, leaving 7 bases of the junction unmatched. The CDR3 has 15 amino acids. Germline CDR1 is KGHSH and CDR2 is LQKENI. The CDR3 spells CASSSDRESTGELFF. CDR3 bases: TGTGCCAGCTCGTCGGACAGGGAGAGCACCGGGGAGCTGTTTTTT.

This chain uses TRBV18 with TRBJ1-3; D might be TRBD1 (6 bases). The CDR3 covers 16 residues. CDR1 and CDR2 from the germline V gene are KGHSH and LQKENI. Trimming cost V 3 bases and J 2 bases, with 14 bases left between them. The CDR3 bases are TGTGCCAGCTCACCCGTACAGGGAATAGCTGGAAACACCATATATTTT. Residues: CASSPVQGIAGNTIYF.

This chain links TRBV28 with TRBJ2-7; no clear D gene. This CDR3 is 13 amino acids long. V was cut by 4 bases and J by 4 bases, with 11 bases left in between. CDR1 and CDR2 from the germline V gene are MDHEN and SYDVKM. The CDR3 is CASSSFSEYEQYV. In DNA, the CDR3 is TGTGCCAGCAGTTCCTTCTCCGAGTACGAGCAGTACGTC.

This chain joins TRBV3-1 (or the pseudogene TRBV3-2) and TRBJ2-7, with 15 bases identical to TRBD2. V was clipped by 1 base and J by 2 bases; unmatched bases: 0. This CDR3 has 16 amino acids. The V gene's germline CDR1 is LGHDT and CDR2 YNNKEL (reference sequence). The CDR3, as DNA: TGTGCCAGCAGCCAAGGGACTAGCGGGAGGGCCTACGAGCAGTACTTC. Translated, it gives CASSQGTSGRAYEQYF.

This rearrangement joins TRBV30 to TRBJ2-7; tentative D call: TRBD2 (6 bases). Germline CDR1 and CDR2: GTSNPN and SVGIG (reference sequence). CDR3 length equals 14 residues. Between the trimmed V and J ends, which lost 0 bases and 7 bases, there was a span of 16 bases. This CDR3 reads CAWSVGGHLREQYF. The CDR3 DNA reads as TGTGCCTGGAGTGTGGGAGGCCACCTACGGGAGCAGTACTTC.

The J gene is TRBJ2-3, the V gene TRBV10-1; a possible D gene is TRBD2 (6 bases). V was trimmed by 0 bases and J by 4 bases, leaving 14 bases between them. This CDR3 has 16 residues. Germline lookup yields CDR1 WNHNN and CDR2 SYGVQD (reference sequence). CDR3 in amino acids: CASSESPSGGADTQYF. DNA for the CDR3: TGCGCCAGCAGTGAGTCGCCCTCCGGAGGGGCAGATACGCAGTATTTT.